This TCR beta chain was recorded in a study of identical twins. TCRdb re-called the 5' RACE reads through MiXCR, storing one row per CDR3 protein. This sample has roughly 700,000 distinct CDR3 sequences, with about 9.4% found just once. V shed 4 bases and J 2 bases; nucleotides not matched to a gene: 7. From germline, CDR1 is SGDLS and CDR2 YYNGEE. The CDR3 is 15 residues long. This clonotype was recorded a few times. Its specificity is not known. Study outcomes and limitations: Partly confounded zero-insertion analyses could result from invariant MAIT and iNKT cells. Memory repertoires showed no such pattern, whereas abundant cord blood beta clonotypes carried fewer insertions. A cross-sectional statistical analysis, not follow-up of the same donors, supported the conclusions. Out-of-frame beta sequences exhibited a weaker degree of excess twin sharing.

A further study also used this sample, focusing on yellow fever vaccine responses in identical twins.

V and J are TRBV9 and TRBJ2-5, with TRBD1 matching over 8 bases. The material sequenced was PBMCs. The TCR sequence derives from a woman in her late teens or twenties in good health. The CDR3 DNA reads TGTGCCAGCAGCACCCGGGACAGGACTCAAGAGACCCAGTACTTC. It encodes CASSTRDRTQETQYF.